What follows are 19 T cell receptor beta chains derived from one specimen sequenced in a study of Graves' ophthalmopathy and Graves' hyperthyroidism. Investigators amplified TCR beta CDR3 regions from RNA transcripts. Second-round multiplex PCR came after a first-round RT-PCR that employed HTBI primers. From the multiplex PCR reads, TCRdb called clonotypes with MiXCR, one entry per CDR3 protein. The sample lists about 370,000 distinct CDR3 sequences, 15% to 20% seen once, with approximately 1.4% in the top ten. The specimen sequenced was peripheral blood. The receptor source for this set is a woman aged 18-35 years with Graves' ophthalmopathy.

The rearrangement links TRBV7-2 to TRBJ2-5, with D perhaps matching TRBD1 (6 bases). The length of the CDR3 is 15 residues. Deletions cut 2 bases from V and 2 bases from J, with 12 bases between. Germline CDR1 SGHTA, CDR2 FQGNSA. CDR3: CASSLFGDKQETQYF. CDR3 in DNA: TGTGCCAGCAGCTTATTCGGGGACAAGCAAGAGACCCAGTACTTC. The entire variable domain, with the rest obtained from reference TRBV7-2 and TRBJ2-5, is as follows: GAGVSQSPSNKVTEKGKDVELRCDPISGHTALYWYRQSLGQGLEFLIYFQGNSAPDKSGLPSDRFSAERTGGSVSTLTIQRTQQEDSAVYLCASSLFGDKQETQYFGPGTRLLVL.

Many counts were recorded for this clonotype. The CDR3 loop is CASSLGGGFEQYF. CDR3 sequence (DNA): TGTGCCAGCAGCTTAGGGGGCGGGTTCGAGCAGTACTTC. This chain joins TRBV7-2 and TRBJ2-7, with D perhaps being TRBD1 or TRBD2 (5 bases each). V was cut by 1 base and J by 6 bases, with 10 bases left in between. The CDR3 spans 13 residues. Germline V gene data show CDR1 as SGHTA and CDR2 as FQGNSA.

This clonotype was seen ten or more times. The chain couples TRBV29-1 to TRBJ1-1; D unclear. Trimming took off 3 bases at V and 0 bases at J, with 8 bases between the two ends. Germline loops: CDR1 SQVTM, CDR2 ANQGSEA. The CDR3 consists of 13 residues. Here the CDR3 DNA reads TGCAGCGTTGAGGGGTTAATGAACACTGAAGCTTTCTTT. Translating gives CSVEGLMNTEAFF. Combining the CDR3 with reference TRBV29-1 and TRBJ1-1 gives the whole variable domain SAVISQKPSRDICQRGTSLTIQCQVDSQVTMMFWYRQQPGQSLTLIATANQGSEATYESGFVIDKFPISRPNLTFSTLTVSNMSPEDSSIYLCSVEGLMNTEAFFGQGTRLTVV.

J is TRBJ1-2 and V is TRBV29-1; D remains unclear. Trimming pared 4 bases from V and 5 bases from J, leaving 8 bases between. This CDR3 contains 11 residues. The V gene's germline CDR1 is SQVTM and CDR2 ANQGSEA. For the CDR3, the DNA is TGCAGCGTTGTAGGAGTTTATGGCTACACCTTC. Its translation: CSVVGVYGYTF.

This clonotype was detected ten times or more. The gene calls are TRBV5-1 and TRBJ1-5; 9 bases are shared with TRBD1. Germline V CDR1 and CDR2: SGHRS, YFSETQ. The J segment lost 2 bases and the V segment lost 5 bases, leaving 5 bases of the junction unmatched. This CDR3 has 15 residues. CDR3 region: CASRAGQGGNQPQHF. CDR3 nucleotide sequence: TGCGCCAGCAGAGCGGGACAGGGAGGCAATCAGCCCCAGCATTTT.

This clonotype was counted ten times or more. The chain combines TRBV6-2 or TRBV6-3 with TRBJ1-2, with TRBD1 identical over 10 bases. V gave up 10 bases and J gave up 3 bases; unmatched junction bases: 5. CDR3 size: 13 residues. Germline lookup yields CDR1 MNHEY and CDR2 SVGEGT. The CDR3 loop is CATTGQGHYGYTF. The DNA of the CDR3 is TGTGCCACAACGGGACAGGGGCACTATGGCTACACCTTC.

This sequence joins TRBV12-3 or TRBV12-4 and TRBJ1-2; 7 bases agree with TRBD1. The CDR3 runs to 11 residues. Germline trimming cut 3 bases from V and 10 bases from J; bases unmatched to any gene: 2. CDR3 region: CASSFTGDYTF. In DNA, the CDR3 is TGTGCCAGCAGTTTTACAGGGGACTACACCTTC.

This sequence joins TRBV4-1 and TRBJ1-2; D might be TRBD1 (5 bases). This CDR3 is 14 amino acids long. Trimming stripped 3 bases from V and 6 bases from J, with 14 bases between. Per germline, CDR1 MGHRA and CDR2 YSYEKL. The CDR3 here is CASSHPHQGDGYTF. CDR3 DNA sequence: TGCGCCAGCAGCCACCCACACCAGGGAGATGGCTACACCTTC.

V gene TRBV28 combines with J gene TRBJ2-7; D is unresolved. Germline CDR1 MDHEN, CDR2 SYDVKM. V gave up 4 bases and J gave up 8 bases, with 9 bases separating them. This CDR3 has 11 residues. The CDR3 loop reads CASSSPIKQYF. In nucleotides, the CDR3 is TGTGCCAGCAGTTCCCCTATAAAGCAGTACTTC.

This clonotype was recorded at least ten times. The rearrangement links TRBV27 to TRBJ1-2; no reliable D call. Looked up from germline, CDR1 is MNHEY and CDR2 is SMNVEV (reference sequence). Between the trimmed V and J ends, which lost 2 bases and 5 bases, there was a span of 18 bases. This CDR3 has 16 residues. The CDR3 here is CASSLTQWRGRYGYTF. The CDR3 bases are TGTGCCAGCAGTTTAACGCAGTGGAGAGGAAGGTATGGCTACACCTTC.

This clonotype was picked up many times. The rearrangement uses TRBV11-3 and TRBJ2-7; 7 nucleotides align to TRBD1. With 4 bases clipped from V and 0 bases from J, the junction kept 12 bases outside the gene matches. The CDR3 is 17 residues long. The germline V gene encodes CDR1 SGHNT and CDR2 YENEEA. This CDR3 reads CASSSDRPYSGSYEQYF. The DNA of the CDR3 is TGTGCCAGCAGCTCGGACAGGCCCTACAGCGGCTCCTACGAGCAGTACTTC.

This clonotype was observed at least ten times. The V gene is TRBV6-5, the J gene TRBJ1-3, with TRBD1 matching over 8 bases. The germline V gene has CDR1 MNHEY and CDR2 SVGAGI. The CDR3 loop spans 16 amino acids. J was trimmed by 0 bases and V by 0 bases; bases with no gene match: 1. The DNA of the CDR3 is TGTGCCAGCAGTTACTCGGGGACAGGCTCTGGAAACACCATATATTTT. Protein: CASSYSGTGSGNTIYF.

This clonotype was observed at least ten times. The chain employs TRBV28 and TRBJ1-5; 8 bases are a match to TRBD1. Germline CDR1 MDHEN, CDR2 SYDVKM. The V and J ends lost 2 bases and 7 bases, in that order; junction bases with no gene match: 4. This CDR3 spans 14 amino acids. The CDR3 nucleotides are TGTGCCAGCAGTTTACGGGACAGGAGGCAGCCCCAGCATTTT. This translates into CASSLRDRRQPQHF.

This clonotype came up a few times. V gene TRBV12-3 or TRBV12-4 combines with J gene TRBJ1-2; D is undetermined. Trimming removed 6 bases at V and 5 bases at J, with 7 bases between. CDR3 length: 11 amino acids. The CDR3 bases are TGTGCCAGCAGCGACCGGTATGGCTACACCTTC. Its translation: CASSDRYGYTF.

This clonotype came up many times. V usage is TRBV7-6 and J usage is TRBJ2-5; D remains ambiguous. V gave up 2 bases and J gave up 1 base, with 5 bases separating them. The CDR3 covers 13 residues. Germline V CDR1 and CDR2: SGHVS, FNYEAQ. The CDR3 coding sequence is TGTGCCAGCAGCTTACTTACCCAAGAGACCCAGTACTTC. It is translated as CASSLLTQETQYF.

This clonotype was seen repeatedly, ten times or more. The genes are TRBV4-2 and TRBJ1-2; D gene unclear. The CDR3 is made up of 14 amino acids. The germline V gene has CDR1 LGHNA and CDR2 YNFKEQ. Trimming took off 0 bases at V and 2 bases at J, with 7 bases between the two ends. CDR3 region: CASSQEGKNYGYTF. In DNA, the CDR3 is TGTGCCAGCAGCCAAGAGGGGAAGAACTATGGCTACACCTTC.

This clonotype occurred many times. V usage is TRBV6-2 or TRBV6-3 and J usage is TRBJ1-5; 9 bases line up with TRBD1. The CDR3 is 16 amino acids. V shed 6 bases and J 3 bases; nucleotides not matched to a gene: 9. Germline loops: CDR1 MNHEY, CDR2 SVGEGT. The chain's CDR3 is CASRPGQGRVNQPQHF. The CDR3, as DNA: TGTGCCAGCAGGCCGGGACAGGGAAGGGTCAATCAGCCCCAGCATTTT.

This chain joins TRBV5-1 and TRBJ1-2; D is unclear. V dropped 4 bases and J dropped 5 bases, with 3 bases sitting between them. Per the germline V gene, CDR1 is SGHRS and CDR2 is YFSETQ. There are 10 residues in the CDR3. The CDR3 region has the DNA TGCGCCAGCAGCGTTTATGGCTACACCTTC. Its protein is CASSVYGYTF.

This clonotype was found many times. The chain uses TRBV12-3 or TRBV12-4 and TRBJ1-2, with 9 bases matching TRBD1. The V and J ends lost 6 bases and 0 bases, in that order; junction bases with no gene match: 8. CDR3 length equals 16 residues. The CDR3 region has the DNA TGTGCCAGCAGGCCGGGACAGGGCATTCCTAACTATGGCTACACCTTC. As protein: CASRPGQGIPNYGYTF.